Listed below are T cell receptor beta chains from one sample, sequenced in a study of shared clonotypes between healthy human individuals. The data were produced by immunoSEQ multiplex PCR, yet TCRdb's version contains in-frame clones alone and is incomplete. The top ten hold roughly 1.1% of the sample, which has over 2 million clones, around 96% seen once. The specimen sequenced was naive CD8+ T cells sorted from blood. Receptors originate from a man aged 18 to 30 in good health. Each CDR3 is given with its conserved first and last residue. The D gene is left open where the match is weak. Clone size is shown for a subset of rows, as once, few, many or a class of expanded clone.

J gene | CDR3 length | D gene | clone size | V gene | CDR3 DNA | CDR3 protein
TRBJ2-7 | 15 | . | . | TRBV5-8 | TGTGCCAGCAGCTTGGCCCGTGGGGCGCGCGGCGAGCAGTACTTC | CASSLARGARGEQYF
TRBJ2-5 | 17 | TRBD2 | once | TRBV28 | TGTGCCAGCAGTTTAGTCCTAGCGGGGGAAGGCCAAGAGACCCAGTACTTC | CASSLVLAGEGQETQYF
TRBJ2-7 | 16 | TRBD1 | . | TRBV10-3 | TGTGCCATCAGCCCCTTTGACAGGGACCTCTCCTACGAGCAGTACTTC | CAISPFDRDLSYEQYF
TRBJ2-7 | 12 | . | once | TRBV27 | TGTGCCAGCAGGGAGGGGGGAAACGAGCAGTACTTC | CASREGGNEQYF
TRBJ1-1 | 13 | . | . | TRBV27 | TGTGCCAGCAGTTTTGGGTACTTGGCTGAAGCTTTCTTT | CASSFGYLAEAFF
TRBJ2-1 | 14 | TRBD1 | . | TRBV5-1 | TGCGCCAGCAGCTTTGGACAGGGGGCAAATGAGCAGTTCTTC | CASSFGQGANEQFF
TRBJ2-7 | 15 | TRBD2 | . | TRBV7-9 | TGTGCCAGCAGCCTAGGACTAGCGGGGGCCTACGAGCAGTACTTC | CASSLGLAGAYEQYF
TRBJ2-7 | 17 | TRBD2 | . | TRBV6-1 | TGTGCCAGCAGTGAAACTGGCGGGAGGGCCAATCTCTACGAGCAGTACTTC | CASSETGGRANLYEQYF
TRBJ2-7 | 12 | . | . | TRBV30 | TGTGCCTGGAGCTCAAACAGCTACGAGCAGTACTTC | CAWSSNSYEQYF
TRBJ2-7 | 16 | TRBD2 | once | TRBV28 | TGTGCCAGCAGTTTCTCGGGTAGCGGGGGCATCTACGAGCAGTACTTC | CASSFSGSGGIYEQYF
TRBJ2-7 | 13 | . | . | TRBV4-1 | TGCGCCAGCAGCCGGGCGGCCTCCTACGAGCAGTACTTC | CASSRAASYEQYF
TRBJ2-5 | 15 | . | . | TRBV29-1 | TGCAGCGTGGGACGGGGGAGTGGGCCCCAAGAGACCCAGTACTTC | CSVGRGSGPQETQYF
TRBJ2-7 | 13 | . | once | TRBV19 | TGTGCCAGTAGTATAGGGTCAGGGGCCGAGCAGTACTTC | CASSIGSGAEQYF
TRBJ2-1 | 15 | TRBD2 | . | TRBV9 | TGTGCCAGCAGCTTAAGCGGGAGATCCTACAATGAGCAGTTCTTC | CASSLSGRSYNEQFF
TRBJ1-5 | 13 | . | . | TRBV18 | TGTGCCAGCTCACCCTATAGCAATCAGCCCCAGCATTTT | CASSPYSNQPQHF
TRBJ2-1 | 16 | . | . | TRBV27 | TGTGCCAGCAGTTTGATCTCGGGACCGAACCGCAATGAGCAGTTCTTC | CASSLISGPNRNEQFF
TRBJ1-2 | 18 | TRBD1 | . | TRBV27 | TGTGCCAGCAGTTTATCGGTCCAGGGGGCAAAAGCTAACTATGGCTACACCTTC | CASSLSVQGAKANYGYTF
TRBJ2-2 | 12 | . | . | TRBV27 | TGTGCCAGCAGTTTGCTGGACGGGGAGCTGTTTTTT | CASSLLDGELFF
TRBJ1-2 | 15 | TRBD1 | . | TRBV7-9 | TGTGCCAGCAGCTTAGGGACAGGGGGACCCTATGGCTACACCTTC | CASSLGTGGPYGYTF
TRBJ1-1 | 13 | . | . | TRBV6-5 | TGTGCCAGCAGACCCAGGGGATACACTGAAGCTTTCTTT | CASRPRGYTEAFF
TRBJ1-3 | 16 | TRBD1 | . | TRBV6-6 | TGTGCCAGCAGTCCGGACAGGGGGAGCTCTGGAAACACCATATATTTT | CASSPDRGSSGNTIYF
TRBJ1-5 | 15 | . | . | TRBV12-5 | TGTGCTAGTGGTTTGGGGACACTTAACCGACAGCCCCAGCATTTT | CASGLGTLNRQPQHF
TRBJ1-5 | 15 | TRBD1 | . | TRBV7-9 | TGTGCCAGCAGTCCAGGGGGCGAGAGCAATCAGCCCCAGCATTTT | CASSPGGESNQPQHF
TRBJ2-1 | 15 | TRBD2 | . | TRBV9 | TGTGCCAGCGGGGGACTAGCGGGAAAATACAATGAGCAGTTCTTC | CASGGLAGKYNEQFF
TRBJ1-4 | 17 | TRBD1 | . | TRBV5-1 | TGCGCCAGCAGACAGGGGACAGGGGATAAGGTTAATGAAAAACTGTTTTTT | CASRQGTGDKVNEKLFF
TRBJ2-7 | 15 | TRBD1 | . | TRBV27 | TGTGCCAGCACCCCCCTTGGGACAGGTGGGTTGGAGCAGTACTTC | CASTPLGTGGLEQYF
TRBJ1-4 | 13 | . | . | TRBV2 | TGTGCCAGCTTAACGGCAACTAATGAAAAACTGTTTTTT | CASLTATNEKLFF
TRBJ2-2 | 17 | TRBD2 | . | TRBV10-1 | TGCGCCAGCAGTGAGTCCGGGACTAGCCTGAACACCGGGGAGCTGTTTTTT | CASSESGTSLNTGELFF
TRBJ1-1 | 16 | TRBD1 | . | TRBV5-8 | TGTGCCAGCAGCCGGTTCCAGGGGGCTCTGAACACTGAAGCTTTCTTT | CASSRFQGALNTEAFF
TRBJ1-2 | 14 | . | . | TRBV6-5 | TGTGCCAGCAGTTACTCACCGGGGGCTGAAGGCTACACCTTC | CASSYSPGAEGYTF
TRBJ2-1 | 16 | TRBD2 | . | TRBV13 | TGTGCCAGCAGCTTTACGGCGGGGGAGAATTCCAATGAGCAGTTCTTC | CASSFTAGENSNEQFF
TRBJ2-3 | 16 | TRBD2 | . | TRBV5-4 | TGTGCCAGCAGCTTGGGACTAGCTGAAAGCACAGATACGCAGTATTTT | CASSLGLAESTDTQYF
TRBJ2-1 | 12 | . | . | TRBV7-3 | TGTGCCAGCAGCTCCCTGGGCAATGAGCAGTTCTTC | CASSSLGNEQFF
TRBJ2-3 | 16 | TRBD2 | . | TRBV2 | TGTGCCAGCAGTGACGGACTAGCGGGGATCACAGATACGCAGTATTTT | CASSDGLAGITDTQYF
TRBJ2-1 | 13 | . | . | TRBV6-5 | TGTGCCAGCAGTTACTCGACCTACAATGAGCAGTTCTTC | CASSYSTYNEQFF
TRBJ2-1 | 14 | . | . | TRBV10-3 | TGTGCCATCAGTGAACGGGGAGGTTACAATGAGCAGTTCTTC | CAISERGGYNEQFF
TRBJ2-5 | 10 | . | . | TRBV29-1 | TGCAGCGTTGAGAAAGAGACCCAGTACTTC | CSVEKETQYF
TRBJ1-4 | 14 | . | . | TRBV30 | TGTGCCTGGAGTTACGGGGACCTTGATGAAAAACTGTTTTTT | CAWSYGDLDEKLFF
TRBJ2-1 | 14 | . | . | TRBV6-5 | TGTGCCAGCAGTTACTCACGGGGAGGAGATGAGCAGTTCTTC | CASSYSRGGDEQFF
TRBJ2-7 | 16 | . | . | TRBV5-1 | TGCGCCAGCAGCTCATCCCAGGACGTAGATGGATACGAGCAGTACTTC | CASSSSQDVDGYEQYF
TRBJ2-3 | 14 | . | . | TRBV9 | TGTGCCAGCAGCGCACAGGGTGGCACAGATACGCAGTATTTT | CASSAQGGTDTQYF
TRBJ2-6 | 14 | . | . | TRBV11-2 | TGTGCCAGCAGCTTAGCAGGCCTCTCCAACGTCCTGACTTTC | CASSLAGLSNVLTF
TRBJ1-2 | 15 | TRBD1 | . | TRBV7-2 | TGTGCCAGCAGCCCAAGGACAGGAGTACCCTATGGCTACACCTTC | CASSPRTGVPYGYTF
TRBJ1-2 | 15 | . | . | TRBV15 | TGTGCCACCAGCAGAGATGGGCTGGCAGGGGAAGGCTACACCTTC | CATSRDGLAGEGYTF
TRBJ2-7 | 13 | TRBD2 | . | TRBV6-1 | TGTGCCAGCATGGCGGGGGGTTCCTACGAGCAGTACTTC | CASMAGGSYEQYF
TRBJ2-3 | 15 | . | . | TRBV27 | TGTGCCAGCTTTCCCCTGACAGGCTGGACAGATACGCAGTATTTT | CASFPLTGWTDTQYF
TRBJ2-7 | 15 | . | . | TRBV2 | TGTGCCAGCAGTGAATACGGGCAGGGTCGCTACGAGCAGTACTTC | CASSEYGQGRYEQYF